This T cell receptor beta chain emerged from a study of blood T cells in healthy people across ages. The overall study: Per every two T cells, about one barcoded beta molecule was captured by template switching. Study-wide findings and caveats: Lack of knowledge of donor CMV status possibly confounded expanded clonotype changes. Per-million-T-cell TCR beta diversity fell roughly linearly with age.

A J-beta primer mix and a sample-barcoded 5' primer were used in a second PCR of about 7 to 12 cycles. Via MiXCR, TCRdb re-called the 5' RACE reads, giving one row per CDR3 protein. The sample holds about 730,000 distinct CDR3 sequences, roughly 45% seen once. This clonotype was recorded a few times. Its antigen is still unknown. The CDR3 consists of 15 residues. J lost 5 bases, V lost 3 bases, and 9 bases had no gene match. In germline, CDR1 is MNHEY, CDR2 SMNVEV (reference sequence). The sample consisted of blood. The rearrangement joins TRBV27 to TRBJ2-7; 8 bases align to TRBD2. This clonotype was sampled from a woman aged 60-75 years in good health. In DNA form, the CDR3 reads TGTGCCAGCAGTTTTTTGGACAGCGGGAGCCACGAGCAGTACTTC. It codes for CASSFLDSGSHEQYF.